This T cell receptor beta chain was sequenced during a study of cytomegalovirus exposure and HLA in healthy donors. Regarding the study as a whole: Most TCR beta V segments were productive about 87% or about 30% of the time in an earlier analysis.

Primers: 60 Vbeta forward and 13 Jbeta reverse. The assay was immunoSEQ multiplex PCR, and TCRdb's table has in-frame clones only and misses some. The sample carries 45,000 to 65,000 clones, roughly four fifths recorded once. CDR1 SQVTM and CDR2 ANQGSEA come from the germline V gene. The V and J ends lost 6 bases and 8 bases, in that order; junction bases with no gene match: 27. The CDR3 runs to 18 residues. Note on this clone: As yet, its antigen is unknown.

The rearrangement links TRBV29-1 to TRBJ1-1; TRBD1 aligns across 7 bases. Material for sequencing was PBMCs. This clonotype was sampled from a woman aged 35 to 49 in good health and CMV-seropositive. CDR3 protein: CSVSGARDSPFLGGEAFF. The DNA of the CDR3 is TGCAGCGTCTCGGGTGCCAGGGACAGTCCCTTCCTGGGGGGAGAAGCTTTCTTT.